The entry below describes one T cell receptor beta chain. The data belong to a study of blood T cell repertoires in COVID-19. The overall study: Some COVID-19 samples were acute and others convalescent; all came from the United States, Italy and Spain. PBMCs, B-cell-depleted T cells, or T cells provided the cDNA or gDNA that made up the material.

V shed 0 bases and J 6 bases; nucleotides not matched to a gene: 7. Germline V gene sequence: CDR1 LNHNV, CDR2 YYDKDF (reference sequence). This CDR3 has 15 residues. Per the original data handling: Amplification from reference gene primers served as the basis for estimated nucleated cell counts. The protocol was immunoSEQ multiplex PCR, while the TCRdb copy is restricted to in-frame clones and leaves out a portion. V, J and clone size are those of that table, while D and trimming were read from the DNA. The data contain some 220,000 clones, roughly 85% of them singletons. A Seattle source enrolled patients during active infection and followed them longitudinally.

Sequenced material: peripheral blood. The gene calls are TRBV15 and TRBJ2-7; TRBD2 aligns across 8 bases. This receptor was obtained from a woman between 65 and 79 years old with COVID-19, enrolled during active disease. The CDR3 DNA sequence: TGTGCCACCAGCAGAGATCTTGCGGGAGGCCGCGAGCAGTACTTC. Amino acids: CATSRDLAGGREQYF.